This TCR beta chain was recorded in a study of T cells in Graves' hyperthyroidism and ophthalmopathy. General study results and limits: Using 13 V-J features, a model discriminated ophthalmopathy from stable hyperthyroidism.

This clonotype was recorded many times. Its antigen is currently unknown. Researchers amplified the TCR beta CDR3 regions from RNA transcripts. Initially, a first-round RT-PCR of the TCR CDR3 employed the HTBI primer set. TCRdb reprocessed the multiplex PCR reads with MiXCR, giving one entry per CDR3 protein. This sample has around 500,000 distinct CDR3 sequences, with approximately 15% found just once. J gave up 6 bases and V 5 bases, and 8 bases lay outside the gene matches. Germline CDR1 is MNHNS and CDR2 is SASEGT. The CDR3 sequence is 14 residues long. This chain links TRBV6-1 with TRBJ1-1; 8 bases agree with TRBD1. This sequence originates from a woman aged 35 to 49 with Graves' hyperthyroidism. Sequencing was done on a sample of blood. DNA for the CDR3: TGTGCCAGCAGTCCCGACAGGGGAGGTTCTGAAGCTTTCTTT. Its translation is CASSPDRGGSEAFF.